This record concerns one T cell receptor beta chain sequence. It was CD45RO-negative cells, positively selected for CCR7, that made up naive CD8 cells, with terminally differentiated effector memory CD45RA+ cells excluded. Per germline, CDR1 SGHDT and CDR2 YYEEEE. This CDR3 contains 16 residues. V was pared by 4 bases and J by 7 bases, with 11 bases of the junction left unmatched. This sample was taken from a study of shared clonotypes between healthy human individuals. As processed by the authors: Filtering differed, since immunoSEQ gave only junction sequences and no quality scores. Sequenced by immunoSEQ multiplex PCR; TCRdb stores in-frame clones only, minus some. The V and J calls and clone size are taken from that table; D and trimming were inferred from the DNA. This sample has millions of clones, with roughly 91% found just once.

Sequenced input: naive CD8+ T cells from PBMCs. This sequence originates from a man aged 18 to 30 in good health. Some clones in this sample may be carry-over from other donors' samples. This sequence joins TRBV5-6 and TRBJ2-1, with 10 nucleotides matching TRBD2. The CDR3 region has the DNA TGTGCCAGCAGCCATAACGTAGCGGGAGGTGGAAATGAGCAGTTCTTC. Translated, it gives CASSHNVAGGGNEQFF.